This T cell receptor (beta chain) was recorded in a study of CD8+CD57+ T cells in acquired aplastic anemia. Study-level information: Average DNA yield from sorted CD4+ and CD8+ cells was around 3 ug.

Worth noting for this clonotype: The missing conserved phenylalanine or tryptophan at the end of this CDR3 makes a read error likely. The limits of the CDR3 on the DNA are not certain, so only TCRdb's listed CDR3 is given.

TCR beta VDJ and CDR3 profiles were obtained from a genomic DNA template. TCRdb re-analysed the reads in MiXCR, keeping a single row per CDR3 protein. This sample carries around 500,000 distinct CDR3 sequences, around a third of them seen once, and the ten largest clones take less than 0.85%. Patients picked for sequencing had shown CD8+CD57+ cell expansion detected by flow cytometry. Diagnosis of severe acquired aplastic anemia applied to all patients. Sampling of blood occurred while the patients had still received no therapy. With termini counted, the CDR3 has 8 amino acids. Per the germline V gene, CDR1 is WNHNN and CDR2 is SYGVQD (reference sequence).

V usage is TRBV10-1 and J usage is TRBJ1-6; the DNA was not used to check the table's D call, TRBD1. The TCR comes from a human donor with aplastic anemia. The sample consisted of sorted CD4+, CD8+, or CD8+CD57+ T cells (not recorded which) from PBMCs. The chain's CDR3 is CASSGAPT.